This is a list of T cell receptor beta chains from one sample in a study of blood T cell repertoires in COVID-19. Repertoires were generated with immunoSEQ multiplex PCR, while TCRdb's copy carries only in-frame clones and drops some. The sample contains about 370,000 clones, about nine tenths of which appear only once. Sequencing input: PBMCs or T cells enriched from blood (not recorded which). These receptors were collected from a woman aged 25-40 years who had recovered from COVID-19. The CDR3 runs from the conserved cysteine through the conserved F or W. D genes are given only for firm matches. A row's size may be missing; if present it is once, few, many or a size class.

TRBJ2-5	TRBD2	TRBV9	-	TGTGCCAGCAGCTTTAGCGGGGTGGGGGAGACCCAGTACTTC	CASSFSGVGETQYF
TRBJ1-2	TRBD1	TRBV7-2	-	TGTGCCAGCAGCTTTACGCGTCGAGGACAGGGGGCGGGTGGCTACACCTTC	CASSFTRRGQGAGGYTF
TRBJ1-5	TRBD1	TRBV24-1	-	TGTGCCACCAGTTCCGGACAGGGGCATCAGCCCCAGCATTTT	CATSSGQGHQPQHF
TRBJ2-7	-	TRBV9	-	TGTGCCAGCAGCGTCTTTCCAGGGCCGGCCTACGAGCAGTACTTC	CASSVFPGPAYEQYF
TRBJ1-1	TRBD1	TRBV5-5	-	TGTGCCAGCAGGATGGGGACAGGGGATACTGAAGCTTTCTTT	CASRMGTGDTEAFF
TRBJ1-6	TRBD1	TRBV14	-	TGTGCTAGCAGCCAGCTCAGCCGGGACAGCCGATTCTTACATAATTCACCCCTCCACTTT	CASSQLSRDSRFLHNSPLHF
TRBJ1-3	-	TRBV6-5	once	TGTGCCAGCAGTTACATAGGGAGCTCTGGAAACACCATATATTTT	CASSYIGSSGNTIYF
TRBJ2-7	-	TRBV12-3/TRBV12-4	-	TGTGCCAGCAGTATAAAATACGAGCAGTACTTC	CASSIKYEQYF
TRBJ1-6	-	TRBV19	-	TGTGCCAGTAGTATCCAAGGCCCAGGCGCACCCCTCCACTTT	CASSIQGPGAPLHF
TRBJ2-3	TRBD2	TRBV7-2	-	TGTGCCAGCAGCTTACTACCAGCGGGGGGTCCAGATACGCAGTATTTT	CASSLLPAGGPDTQYF
TRBJ1-1	-	TRBV9	-	TGTGCCAGCAGCGTAGTCCTGACTGAAGCTTTCTTT	CASSVVLTEAFF
TRBJ2-5	-	TRBV18	-	TGTGCCAGCTCACCAGTCCAGGGAAGGGAAGAGACCCAGTACTTC	CASSPVQGREETQYF
TRBJ2-7	-	TRBV14	-	TGTGCCAGCAGCCAACTCACAGGGACCTACGAGCAGTACTTC	CASSQLTGTYEQYF
TRBJ2-1	TRBD2	TRBV28	-	TGTGCCAGCAGTTCCCAAGGGAGGGGATACTACAATGAGCAGTTCTTC	CASSSQGRGYYNEQFF
TRBJ1-3	TRBD1	TRBV6-5	-	TGTGCCAGCAGTCGGACAGGGGGCCTTGGGGACACCATATATTTT	CASSRTGGLGDTIYF
TRBJ2-7	-	TRBV3-1/TRBV3-2	-	TGTGCCAGCAGCCAAGGGGCAGGGACCTACGAGCAGTACTTC	CASSQGAGTYEQYF
TRBJ1-1	-	TRBV5-1	-	TGCGCCAGCCAAGAGCCATCAGGTAAAGCTTTCTTT	CASQEPSGKAFF
TRBJ1-5	TRBD1	TRBV18	-	TGTGCCAGCTCACCACTCGGACAGGGGCATCAGCCCCAGCATTTT	CASSPLGQGHQPQHF
TRBJ1-2	-	TRBV20-1	-	TGCAGTGCGGCAGGGAGGGGCGGCTACACCTTC	CSAAGRGGYTF
TRBJ2-1	-	TRBV19	-	TGTGCCAGTAGTTCCACTAGACATCAACTCAAGAGCTCCTACAATGAGCAGTTCTTC	CASSSTRHQLKSSYNEQFF
TRBJ2-7	TRBD1	TRBV28	-	TGTGCCAGCAACCGACAGGGGTTGCCCTACGAGCAGTACTTC	CASNRQGLPYEQYF
TRBJ1-1	-	TRBV3-1/TRBV3-2	-	TGTGCCAGCAGCCAAGGGAAACCGGGACACCCGAACACTGAAGCTTTCTTT	CASSQGKPGHPNTEAFF
TRBJ2-5	TRBD2	TRBV5-4	-	TGTGCCAGCAGCCCCGGGACTAGCCAAGAGACCCAGTACTTC	CASSPGTSQETQYF
TRBJ1-1	-	TRBV5-1	-	TGCGCCAGCAGCCCTGGGGGACACATGAACACTGAAGCTTTCTTT	CASSPGGHMNTEAFF
TRBJ1-1	-	TRBV5-1	-	TGCGCCAGCAGCTTGGACGGGTCGAACACTGAAGCTTTCTTT	CASSLDGSNTEAFF
TRBJ1-2	-	TRBV5-4	-	TGTGCCAGCAGCCCATACTCAACAGGTATCGGTGGCTACACCTTC	CASSPYSTGIGGYTF
TRBJ1-1	-	TRBV6-5	-	TGTGCCAGCGCAGGGGTCGGCACTGAAGCTTTCTTT	CASAGVGTEAFF